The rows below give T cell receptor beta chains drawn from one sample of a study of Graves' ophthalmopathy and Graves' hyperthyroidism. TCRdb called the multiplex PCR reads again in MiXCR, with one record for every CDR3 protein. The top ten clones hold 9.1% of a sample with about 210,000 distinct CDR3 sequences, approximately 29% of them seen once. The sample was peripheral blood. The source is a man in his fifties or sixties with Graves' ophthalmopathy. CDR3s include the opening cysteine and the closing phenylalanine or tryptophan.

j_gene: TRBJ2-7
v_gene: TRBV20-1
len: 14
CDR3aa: CSAFGQGGAYEQYF

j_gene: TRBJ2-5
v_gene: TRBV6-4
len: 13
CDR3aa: CASSQNRGETQYF

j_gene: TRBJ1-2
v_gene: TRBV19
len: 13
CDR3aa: CASSISGNYGYTF

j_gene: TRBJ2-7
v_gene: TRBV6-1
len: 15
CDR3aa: CASSPTSGSAYEQYF

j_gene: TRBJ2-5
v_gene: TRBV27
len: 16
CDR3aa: CASSFRSSGAKETQYF

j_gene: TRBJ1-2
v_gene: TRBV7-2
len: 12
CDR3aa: CASSLGQTGYTF

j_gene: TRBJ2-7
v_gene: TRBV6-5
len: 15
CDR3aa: CASRAGTEKPYEQYF

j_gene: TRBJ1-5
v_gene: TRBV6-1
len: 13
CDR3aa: CASSARPNQPQHF

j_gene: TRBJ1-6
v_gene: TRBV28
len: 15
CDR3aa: CASSFIRQGVSPLHF

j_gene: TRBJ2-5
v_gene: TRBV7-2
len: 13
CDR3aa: CASSPRRLETQYF

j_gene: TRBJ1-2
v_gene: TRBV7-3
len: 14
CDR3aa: CASSPDRDTYGYTF

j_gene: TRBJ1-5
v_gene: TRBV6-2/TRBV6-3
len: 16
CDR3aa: CASSLRRESSNQPQHF

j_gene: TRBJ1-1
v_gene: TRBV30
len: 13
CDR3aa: CAWSDQGNTEAFF

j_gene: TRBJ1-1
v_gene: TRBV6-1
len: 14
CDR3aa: CASSRDRVRAEAFF

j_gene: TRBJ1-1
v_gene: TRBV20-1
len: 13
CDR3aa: CSASSGMNTEAFF

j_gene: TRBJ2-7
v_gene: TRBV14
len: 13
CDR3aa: CASSPGLIYEQYF

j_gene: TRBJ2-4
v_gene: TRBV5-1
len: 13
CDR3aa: CASSDRSEDIQYF

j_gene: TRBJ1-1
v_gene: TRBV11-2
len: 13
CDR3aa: CASSLEPQGTAFF

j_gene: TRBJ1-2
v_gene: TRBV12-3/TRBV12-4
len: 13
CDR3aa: CASSRDDTYGYTF

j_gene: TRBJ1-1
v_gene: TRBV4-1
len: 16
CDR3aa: CASSQEDRVPNTEAFF

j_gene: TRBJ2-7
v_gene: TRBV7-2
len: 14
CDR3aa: CASSLDGPTYEQYF

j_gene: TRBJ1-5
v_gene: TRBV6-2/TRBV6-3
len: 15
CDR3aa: CASSYSGGSNQPQHF

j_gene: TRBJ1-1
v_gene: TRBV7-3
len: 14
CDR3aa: CASSLGDSSAGAFF

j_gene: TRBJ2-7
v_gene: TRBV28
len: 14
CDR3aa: CASSFLRAPYEQYF

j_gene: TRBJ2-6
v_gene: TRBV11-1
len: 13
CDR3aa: CASSFGGANVLTF

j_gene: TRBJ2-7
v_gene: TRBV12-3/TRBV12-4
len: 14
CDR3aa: CASSPRLGSYEQYF

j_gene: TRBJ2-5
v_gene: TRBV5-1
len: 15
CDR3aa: CASSLGNRREETQYF

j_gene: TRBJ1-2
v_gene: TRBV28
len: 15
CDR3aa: CASFDLQDPNYGYTF

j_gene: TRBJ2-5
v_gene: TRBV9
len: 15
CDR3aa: CASSEGAGVSKTQYF

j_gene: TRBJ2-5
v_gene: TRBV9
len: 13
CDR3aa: CASSGLSGETQYF

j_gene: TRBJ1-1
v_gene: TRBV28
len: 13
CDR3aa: CASGDRGGTEAFF

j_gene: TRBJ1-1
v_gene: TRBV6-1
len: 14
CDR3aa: CASSRPDGRTEAFF